This TCR beta chain was captured in a study of control samples from healthy donors and cancer patients. Some clones are missing from TCRdb's copy, which holds only in-frame ones; the method was immunoSEQ multiplex PCR. Here the sample spans about 160,000 clones, roughly 94% being singletons. This TCR derives from a man aged 55 to 70 with colorectal cancer. The specimen was PBMCs.

This CDR3 reads CASRLQGSYEQYF. CDR3 DNA sequence: TGTGCCAGCAGGCTACAGGGTTCCTACGAGCAGTACTTC. V is TRBV6-5 and J is TRBJ2-7; D possibly corresponds to TRBD1 (6 bases). The CDR3 runs 13 residues. V was cut by 6 bases and J by 1 base, with 10 bases left in between. Germline assignment: CDR1 MNHEY and CDR2 SVGAGI.